This T cell receptor (beta chain) was profiled in a study of T cells in Graves' hyperthyroidism and ophthalmopathy. Trimming left V 3 bases short and J 6 bases short, with 10 bases between. Germline lookup yields CDR1 SGHRS and CDR2 YFSETQ. This CDR3 comprises 14 residues. General study findings and limits: Among thyroid clonotypes expanded above 0.001, most also appeared in blood.

About this clonotype itself: Its target is unknown.

The CDR3 regions of TCR beta were amplified from RNA transcripts. In the first-round RT-PCR of the TCR CDR3, the HTBI primer set was used. One entry per CDR3 protein results from TCRdb running MiXCR on the multiplex PCR reads. Of a few hundred thousand distinct CDR3 sequences listed, 40% to 50% are singletons. The V and J genes are TRBV5-1 and TRBJ1-6; perhaps TRBD1 as D (5 bases). The source is an adult woman with Graves' disease, either hyperthyroidism or ophthalmopathy (not recorded which). Sequenced input: peripheral blood or thyroid tissue (not recorded which). CDR3 sequence (DNA): TGCGCCAGCAGCTCCGGGACCACTAATTCACCCCTCCACTTT. Residues: CASSSGTTNSPLHF.